What follows is one T cell receptor beta chain and its context. Its cognate antigen is unknown. Several immunoSEQ plates received, in even portions, the genomic DNA of each subset. This table comes from immunoSEQ multiplex PCR, and its TCRdb copy is limited to in-frame clones, with some not included. The sample contains about 600,000 clones, 97% of which appear only once. CDR3 length equals 14 residues. V shed 6 bases and J shed 3 bases, with 14 bases lying between them. The germline gives CDR1 MNHEY, CDR2 SVGAGI. This sample is drawn from a study of shared clonotypes between healthy human individuals. About the study: Each donor's CD4 naive and CD4 memory cells filled three plates apiece, CD8 naive two, and CD8 memory one. Study findings and constraints: Naive subsets tended to show greater estimated richness than memory subsets.

Healthy HIV-negative adults with no recent acute infections or vaccinations were recruited as donors. The gene calls are TRBV6-5 and TRBJ1-1; D unclear. This clonotype originated in a woman in her twenties or thirties in good health. Sequenced: naive CD4+ T cells sorted from blood. Subset: CD45RA+ positively selected. The CDR3 loop reads CASRTPGADTEAFF. As DNA, the CDR3 is TGTGCCAGCAGGACCCCGGGCGCGGACACTGAAGCTTTCTTT.